The rows below give T cell receptor beta chains drawn from one sample of a study of graft-versus-host responses after intestinal transplantation. Profiling relied on immunoSEQ multiplex PCR, and the TCRdb table lists in-frame clones only, not all of them. Here the sample spans some 90,000 clones, about 93% being singletons. For these receptors, no antigen is known. The material was unstimulated CD8+ T cells sorted from spleen or lymph node cells, obtained before intestinal transplant. The receptor set was obtained from a human donor who received an intestinal transplant. CDR3s leave out the opening cysteine and the closing phenylalanine or tryptophan. D genes are given only for firm matches.

CDR3aa	d_gene	v_gene	j_gene
ASSRQASTDTQY	.	TRBV7-9	TRBJ2-3
AWIPSGVAEAF	.	TRBV30	TRBJ1-1
ASSYGSSYNEQF	.	TRBV4-3	TRBJ2-1
ATGGLSGANVLT	.	TRBV15	TRBJ2-6
ASSDTANNEQF	.	TRBV6-4	TRBJ2-1
ASSSAGGGLYEQY	TRBD2	TRBV7-2	TRBJ2-7
ASTLGTGQKGIQY	TRBD1	TRBV27	TRBJ2-7
ASSYHIAGTYNEQF	TRBD2	TRBV4-1	TRBJ2-1
ASSPGLNYEQY	.	TRBV19	TRBJ2-7
ASSLGLAKYEQY	TRBD2	TRBV5-4	TRBJ2-7
ASSPGDRVGEKLF	TRBD1	TRBV18	TRBJ1-4
ASSSTGEQY	.	TRBV5-1	TRBJ2-7
SVSSSNNEQF	.	TRBV29-1	TRBJ2-1
ASSLSGAFNQPQH	.	TRBV5-5	TRBJ1-5
ASRTGYGANVLT	.	TRBV19	TRBJ2-6
ASSVAGGNYGYT	TRBD1	TRBV4-2	TRBJ1-2
ARSLRGLAASYEQY	.	TRBV7-5	TRBJ2-7
ASSMGPSYEQY	.	TRBV19	TRBJ2-7
ASSLSGSSSYEQY	.	TRBV7-2	TRBJ2-7
ASGRDSPNSPLH	TRBD1	TRBV6-1	TRBJ1-6
ASTTSGIEETQY	TRBD2	TRBV11-2	TRBJ2-5
SVEDSSVGGNEQF	.	TRBV29-1	TRBJ2-1
GLEGQGGLTMSSSGVYEQF	.	TRBV23-1	TRBJ2-1
ASSSTGSVQETQY	.	TRBV19	TRBJ2-5
AQLAVRGHSGNTIY	TRBD1	TRBV2	TRBJ1-3
ASSLSGTATYEQY	.	TRBV27	TRBJ2-7
ASSHALERGGETQY	TRBD2	TRBV9	TRBJ2-5
ASSPPLAGGPNEQF	TRBD2	TRBV7-9	TRBJ2-1
ASSDIGAAGNTIY	.	TRBV6-1	TRBJ1-3
ASSQRTGSNSPLH	TRBD1	TRBV4-1	TRBJ1-6
ASSDAVYYGYT	.	TRBV2	TRBJ1-2
ASSVGTGGSYEQY	.	TRBV9	TRBJ2-7
ASSLQGEKLF	.	TRBV7-9	TRBJ1-4
ANLGLTSYNEQF	.	TRBV6-1	TRBJ2-1
ASSVVSDEQF	.	TRBV25-1	TRBJ2-1
ASSLDVAWQGYEQY	.	TRBV5-1	TRBJ2-7
ASSPVAGGHYEQY	TRBD2	TRBV6-5	TRBJ2-7
ASSVAGSTDTQY	.	TRBV9	TRBJ2-3
AWSVAYEQY	.	TRBV30	TRBJ2-7
ASSQDKDSRFYGYT	.	TRBV4-1	TRBJ1-2
ASRLAGVYEQY	TRBD2	TRBV5-1	.
SVGGGHHEQY	TRBD2	TRBV29-1	TRBJ2-7
ASSVEGTGGLNEQF	TRBD1	TRBV9	TRBJ2-1
ASRLTGARYYEQY	TRBD1	TRBV27	TRBJ2-7
ASSVGQGASYEQY	TRBD1	TRBV9	TRBJ2-7
ASSLSGVHYGYT	.	TRBV7-8	TRBJ1-2
ASSLGFVEVQETQY	.	TRBV5-1	TRBJ2-5
ASSPRQGYYEQY	TRBD1	TRBV19	TRBJ2-7
ASSAGGTGPYNEQF	.	TRBV9	TRBJ2-1
ASSLSTGSNYGYT	TRBD1	TRBV7-9	TRBJ1-2